This T cell receptor (beta chain) was captured in a study of vaccination and CD4 T cells after COVID-19. Study summary: For each participant, vaccination comprised two doses of either the BNT162b2 or the mRNA-1273 vaccine. With a range of 35 to 161, the median interval from diagnosis to drawing post-COVID samples was roughly 91 days. Sampling that followed vaccination took place a median roughly 69 days after dose two, within a range of 14 to 241.

Treatment meaning: roughly ten-day PBMC culture with coronavirus spike peptide pools or control peptides (ViraFEST assay). Cultured CD4+ T-cell DNA underwent Oncomine TCR Beta short-read sequencing. TCRdb ran MiXCR on the PCR reads and lists one entry per CDR3 protein. Of about 14,000 distinct CDR3 sequences listed, 63% are singletons. This clonotype has a single count. Its target is not known. V lost 3 bases and J lost 4, with 9 bases in between. The CDR3 consists of 13 residues. Per germline, CDR1 WSHSY and CDR2 SAAADI. The TCR was taken from a human donor who had recovered from COVID-19. The sequencing sample was made of CD4+ T cells from blood, cultured in vitro. V is TRBV10-2 and J is TRBJ1-2; D remains unclear. The CDR3 DNA reads TGCGCCAGCAGTGACCAACCTGGCTATGGCTACACCTTC. Residues: CASSDQPGYGYTF.